Included here is one T cell receptor (beta chain) sequence, with context. Its antigen is not identified. Germline values: CDR1 SGHVS, CDR2 FQNEAQ. V trimming: 4 bases; J trimming: 3 bases; junction bases outside the gene matches: 13. This CDR3 comprises 18 residues. The treatment here: oral pan-JAK inhibitor, 5-10 mg twice daily. Alopecia areata patients had lesional scalp punch biopsies and peripheral blood taken from them. This sample is drawn from a study of CD8+ T cells in alopecia areata. Findings and limits, study-wide: On tofacitinib, scalp clonality and expanded CD8+ clones among top 100 fell significantly. TCRs were shared less clearly across patients than in mice, possibly for HLA-related reasons. Scalp lesions, especially in alopecia totalis/universalis, had higher clonality than normal scalp.

In each case, RNA was isolated and then reverse transcribed into cDNA as the sequencing template. Sequencing was performed with immunoSEQ multiplex PCR; in TCRdb, only in-frame clones are kept and a portion is missing. The sample holds some 150,000 clones, around 83% seen once. This TCR was sampled from a human donor with alopecia areata. The chain has TRBV7-8 and TRBJ2-2; 8 positions match TRBD1. The source was CD8+ T cells sorted from blood, collected at week 4, from a patient treated with tofacitinib. The CDR3 reads CASSYRPTGDMDTGELFF. The CDR3 DNA is TGTGCCAGCAGCTATCGACCGACAGGGGACATGGACACCGGGGAGCTGTTTTTT.